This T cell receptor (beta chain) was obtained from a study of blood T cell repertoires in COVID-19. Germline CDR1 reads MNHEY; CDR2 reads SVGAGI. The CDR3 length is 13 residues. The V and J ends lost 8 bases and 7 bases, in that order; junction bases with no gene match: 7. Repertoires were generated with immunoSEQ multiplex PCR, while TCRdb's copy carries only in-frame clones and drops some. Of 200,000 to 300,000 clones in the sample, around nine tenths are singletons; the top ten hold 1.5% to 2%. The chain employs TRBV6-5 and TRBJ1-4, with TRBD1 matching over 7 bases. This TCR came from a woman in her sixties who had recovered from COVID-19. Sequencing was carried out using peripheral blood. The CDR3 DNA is TGTGCCAGCGCAGGGGGTGGGATTGAAAAACTGTTTTTT. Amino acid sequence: CASAGGGIEKLFF.